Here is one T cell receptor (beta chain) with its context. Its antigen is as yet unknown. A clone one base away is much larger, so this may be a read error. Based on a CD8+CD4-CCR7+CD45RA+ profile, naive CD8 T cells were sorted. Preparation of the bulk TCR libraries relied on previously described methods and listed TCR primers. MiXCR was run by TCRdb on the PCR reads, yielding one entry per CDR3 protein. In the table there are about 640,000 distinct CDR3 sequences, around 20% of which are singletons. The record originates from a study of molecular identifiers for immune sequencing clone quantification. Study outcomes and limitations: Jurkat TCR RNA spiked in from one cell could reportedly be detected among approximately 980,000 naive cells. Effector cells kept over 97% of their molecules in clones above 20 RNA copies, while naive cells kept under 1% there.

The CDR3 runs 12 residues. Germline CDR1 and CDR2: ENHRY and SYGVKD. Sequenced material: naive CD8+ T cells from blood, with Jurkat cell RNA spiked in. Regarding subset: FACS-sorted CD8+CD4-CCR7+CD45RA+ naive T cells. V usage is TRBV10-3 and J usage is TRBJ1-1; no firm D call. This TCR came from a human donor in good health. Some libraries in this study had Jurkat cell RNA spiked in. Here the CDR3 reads CAISDGRSEALF. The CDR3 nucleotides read TGTGCCATCAGTGACGGACGCTCTGAAGCTCTCTTT.